The present TCR beta chain was sequenced within a study of OX40 agonist ivuxolimab in advanced cancers. Broadly, across the study: The costimulatory receptor OX40 (CD134) was targeted by ivuxolimab, a fully human IgG2 agonistic monoclonal antibody. Prior anti-PD-1, anti-PD-L1 or anti-CTLA-4 therapy was permitted, and 40% of dose-escalation patients had received checkpoint inhibitors. The paper describes the monotherapy dose-escalation part (N of about 57 patients) of the phase I trial of ivuxolimab. Among the 52 dose-escalation patients, around 20 had hepatocellular carcinoma, roughly 15 melanoma, 9 renal cell carcinoma and 9 head and neck cancer. In the dose-escalation cohort, around four fifths of patients were male, and the mean age was roughly 60 years with a range of 23 to 79. The point of sequencing TCRbeta in the periphery was to test whether ivuxolimab changed TCR sequence diversity and drove clonal T-cell expansion. Partial responses were achieved by three dose-escalation patients, of whom one had hepatocellular carcinoma and two had cutaneous melanoma. Intravenous ivuxolimab was administered to patients every 2 weeks at six dose levels: 0.01, 0.1, 0.3, 1.5, 3 and 10 mg/kg. The paper as a whole reports these results and caveats: Partial responders in the 0.1-3.0 mg/kg groups had among the lowest normalized peripheral clonal expansion, especially among CD8+ T cells. Low levels of normalized T-cell clonal expansion were also shown by some nonresponding patients. Clonal expansion of both CD4+ and CD8+ blood T cells was observed from baseline to week 6 at doses 0.1 to 3.0 mg/kg. After ivuxolimab, more expanded clones were found on average in CD8+ T cells than in CD4+ T cells. Which antigens the clonally expanded peripheral T cells were specific for was not determined.

Patients with autoimmune disease history or receiving systemic immunosuppression were excluded from the trial. Peripheral blood for TCR sequencing was drawn from every dose cohort at baseline, at cycle 4 day 1 and at cycle 7 day 1. The samples were drawn from a first-in-human, open-label, multicenter phase I dose-escalation trial of ivuxolimab. Adults with locally advanced or metastatic melanoma, renal cell, hepatocellular, or head and neck squamous cell carcinoma were enrolled in the trial. Before TCR sequencing, CD4+ T cells and CD8+ T cells were sorted from peripheral blood as separate populations. Details on this clone: The antigen it recognizes is unknown. Nothing much larger sits one base from this clone, and base qualities are not available.

The cysteine opens and the phenylalanine closes a CDR3 of 13 amino acids. CDR3 DNA only is kept here, 39 bases in frame from base 1. Germline trimming: 4 bases from V, 3 bases from J; junction bases outside gene matches: 3. The germline V gene sets CDR1 to SGHVS and CDR2 to FNYEAQ. Genomic DNA was isolated from the sorted cells so that the TCRbeta CDR3 region could be sequenced. The immunoSEQ Assay was used to sequence the TCRbeta CDR3 regions. In TCRdb, the immuneACCESS table is reduced to in-frame sequences with V and J assigned. These tables do not hold every clone; where another copy was compared, an unresolved V gene accounts for under half, and the others remain unexplained. The sample contains about 30,000 clones, 60% to 75% of them found a single time. The top ten constitute 9.5% to 15% of the sample.

This receptor chain uses TRBV7-6 and TRBJ2-7; the junction holds 7 bases that match TRBD1. This sequence was found in an adult with an advanced solid tumor such as melanoma, head and neck, liver or kidney cancer. Sequenced here: CD4+ or CD8+ T cells sorted from blood, sampled in a trial of the OX40 agonist ivuxolimab. The CDR3 in this case is CASSSRDSYEQYF. The DNA sequence follows: TGTGCCAGCAGCTCCCGGGACAGCTACGAGCAGTACTTC.